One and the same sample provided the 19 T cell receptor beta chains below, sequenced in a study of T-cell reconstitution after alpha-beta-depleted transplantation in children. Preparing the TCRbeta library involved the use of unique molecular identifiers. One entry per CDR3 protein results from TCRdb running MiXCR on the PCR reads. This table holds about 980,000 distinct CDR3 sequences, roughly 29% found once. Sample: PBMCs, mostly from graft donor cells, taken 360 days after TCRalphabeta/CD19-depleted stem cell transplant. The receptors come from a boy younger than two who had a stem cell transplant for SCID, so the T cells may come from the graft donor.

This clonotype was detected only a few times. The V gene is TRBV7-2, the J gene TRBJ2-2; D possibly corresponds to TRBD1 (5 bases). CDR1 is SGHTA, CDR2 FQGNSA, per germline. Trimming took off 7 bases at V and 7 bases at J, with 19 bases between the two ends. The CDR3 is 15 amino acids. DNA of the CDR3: TGTGCCAGCACCCCTTGGCGTCAGGGTAACGGGGAGCTGTTTTTT. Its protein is CASTPWRQGNGELFF.

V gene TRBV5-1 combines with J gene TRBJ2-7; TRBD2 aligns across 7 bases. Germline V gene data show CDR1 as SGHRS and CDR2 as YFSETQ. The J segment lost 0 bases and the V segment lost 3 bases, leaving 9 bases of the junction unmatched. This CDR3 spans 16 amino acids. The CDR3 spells CASSWVSAGISYEQYF. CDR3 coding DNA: TGCGCCAGCAGCTGGGTTTCAGCGGGGATCTCCTACGAGCAGTACTTC.

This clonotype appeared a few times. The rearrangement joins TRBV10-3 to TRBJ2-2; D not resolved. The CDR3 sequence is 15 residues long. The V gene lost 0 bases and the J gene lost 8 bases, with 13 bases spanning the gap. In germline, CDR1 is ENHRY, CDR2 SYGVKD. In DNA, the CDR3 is TGTGCCATCAGTGAGTCCGGTGAGACCCAGGGGGAGCTGTTTTTT. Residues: CAISESGETQGELFF.

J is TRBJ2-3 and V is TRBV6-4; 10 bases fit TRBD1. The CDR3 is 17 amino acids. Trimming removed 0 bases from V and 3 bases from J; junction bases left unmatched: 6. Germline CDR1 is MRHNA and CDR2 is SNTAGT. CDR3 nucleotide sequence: TGTGCCAGCAGTGACTCGAGCTGGGACAGGGGAACAGATACGCAGTATTTT. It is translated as CASSDSSWDRGTDTQYF.

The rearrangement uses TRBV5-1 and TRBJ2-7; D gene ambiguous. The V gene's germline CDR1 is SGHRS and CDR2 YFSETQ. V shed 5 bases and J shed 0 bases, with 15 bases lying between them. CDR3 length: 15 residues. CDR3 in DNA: TGCGCCAGCAGTGCATCAACCGCGACCTCCTACGAGCAGTACTTC. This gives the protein CASSASTATSYEQYF. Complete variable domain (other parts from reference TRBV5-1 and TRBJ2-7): KAGVTQTPRYLIKTRGQQVTLSCSPISGHRSVSWYQQTPGQGLQFLFEYFSETQRNKGNFPGRFSGRQFSNSRSEMNVSTLELGDSALYLCASSASTATSYEQYFGPGTRLTVT.

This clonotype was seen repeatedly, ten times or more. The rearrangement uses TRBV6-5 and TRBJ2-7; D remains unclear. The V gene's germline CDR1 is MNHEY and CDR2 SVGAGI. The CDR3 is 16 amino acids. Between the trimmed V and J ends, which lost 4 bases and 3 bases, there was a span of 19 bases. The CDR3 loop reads CASSSRVRRGFYEQYF. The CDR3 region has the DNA TGTGCCAGCAGTTCGAGAGTCAGACGAGGCTTCTACGAGCAGTACTTC.

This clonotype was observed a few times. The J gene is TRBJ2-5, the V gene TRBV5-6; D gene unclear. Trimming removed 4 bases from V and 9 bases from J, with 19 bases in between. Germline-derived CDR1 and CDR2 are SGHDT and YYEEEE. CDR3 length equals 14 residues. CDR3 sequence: CASSPISMHGPQYF. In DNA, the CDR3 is TGTGCCAGCAGCCCCATCAGCATGCACGGGCCCCAGTACTTC. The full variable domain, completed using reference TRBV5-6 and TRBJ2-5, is DAGVTQSPTHLIKTRGQQVTLRCSPKSGHDTVSWYQQALGQGPQFIFQYYEEEERQRGNFPDRFSGHQFPNYSSELNVNALLLGDSALYLCASSPISMHGPQYFGPGTRLLVL.

The CDR3 DNA reads TGCGCCAGCAGCTTGGAGGCGGTCTACCAAGAGACCCAGTACTTC. Its translation is CASSLEAVYQETQYF. The rearrangement uses TRBV5-1 and TRBJ2-5, with D unresolved. Trimming stripped 0 bases from V and 0 bases from J, with 9 bases between. The CDR3 length is 15 residues. Germline CDR1 is SGHRS and CDR2 is YFSETQ.

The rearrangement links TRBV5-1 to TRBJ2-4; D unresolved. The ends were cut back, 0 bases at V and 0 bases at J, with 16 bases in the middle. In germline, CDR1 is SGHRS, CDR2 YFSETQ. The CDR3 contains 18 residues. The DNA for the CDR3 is TGCGCCAGCAGCTTGGGATCAGCCGTCCCGATAGCCAAAAACATTCAGTACTTC. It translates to CASSLGSAVPIAKNIQYF.

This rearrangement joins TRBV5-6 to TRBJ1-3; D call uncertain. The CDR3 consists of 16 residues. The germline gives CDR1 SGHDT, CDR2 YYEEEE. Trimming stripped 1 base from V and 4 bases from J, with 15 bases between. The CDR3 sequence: CASSLSIWTTGNTIYF. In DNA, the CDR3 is TGTGCCAGCAGCTTGTCGATTTGGACGACCGGAAACACCATATATTTT. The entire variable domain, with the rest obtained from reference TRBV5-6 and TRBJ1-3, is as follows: DAGVTQSPTHLIKTRGQQVTLRCSPKSGHDTVSWYQQALGQGPQFIFQYYEEEERQRGNFPDRFSGHQFPNYSSELNVNALLLGDSALYLCASSLSIWTTGNTIYFGEGSWLTVV.

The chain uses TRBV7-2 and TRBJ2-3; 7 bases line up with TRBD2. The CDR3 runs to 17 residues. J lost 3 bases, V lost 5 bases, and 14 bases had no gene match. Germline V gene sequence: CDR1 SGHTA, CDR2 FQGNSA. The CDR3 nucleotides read TGTGCCAGCAGCGTGCGCCCCCGCGGGGGAGGGACAGATACGCAGTATTTT. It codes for CASSVRPRGGGTDTQYF.

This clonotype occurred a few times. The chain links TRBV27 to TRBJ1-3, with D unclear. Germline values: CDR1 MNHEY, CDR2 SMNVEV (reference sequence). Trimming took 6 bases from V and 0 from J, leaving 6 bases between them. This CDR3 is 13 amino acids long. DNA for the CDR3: TGTGCCAGCAGGGATCTCTCTGGAAACACCATATATTTT. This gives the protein CASRDLSGNTIYF.

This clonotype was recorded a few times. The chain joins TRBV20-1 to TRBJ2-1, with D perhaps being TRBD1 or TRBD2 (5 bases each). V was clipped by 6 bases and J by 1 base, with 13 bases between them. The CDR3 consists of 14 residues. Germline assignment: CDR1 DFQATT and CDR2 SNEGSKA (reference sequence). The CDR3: CSAADWGSYNEQFF. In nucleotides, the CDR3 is TGCAGTGCGGCGGACTGGGGGTCCTACAATGAGCAGTTCTTC.

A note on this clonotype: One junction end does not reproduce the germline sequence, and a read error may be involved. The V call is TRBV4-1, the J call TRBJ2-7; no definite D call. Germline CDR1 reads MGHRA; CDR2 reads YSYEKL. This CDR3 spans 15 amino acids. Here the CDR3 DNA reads TGCGCCAGCAGCCAACCGGGCCTCGTGAGCCACGAACAGTACTTC. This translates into CASSQPGLVSHEQYF.

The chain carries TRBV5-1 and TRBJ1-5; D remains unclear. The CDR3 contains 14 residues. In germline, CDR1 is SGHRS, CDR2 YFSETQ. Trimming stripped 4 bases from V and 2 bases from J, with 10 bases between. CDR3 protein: CASSEGGGNQPQHF. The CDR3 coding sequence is TGCGCCAGCAGCGAAGGTGGGGGCAATCAGCCCCAGCATTTT.

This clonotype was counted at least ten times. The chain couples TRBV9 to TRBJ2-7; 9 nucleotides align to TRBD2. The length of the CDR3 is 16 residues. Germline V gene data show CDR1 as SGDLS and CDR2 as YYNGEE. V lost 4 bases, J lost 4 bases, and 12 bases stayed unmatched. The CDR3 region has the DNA TGTGCCAGCAGCAGCTCCCCGGGGCTAGCGGGGTACGAGCAGTACTTC. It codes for CASSSSPGLAGYEQYF.

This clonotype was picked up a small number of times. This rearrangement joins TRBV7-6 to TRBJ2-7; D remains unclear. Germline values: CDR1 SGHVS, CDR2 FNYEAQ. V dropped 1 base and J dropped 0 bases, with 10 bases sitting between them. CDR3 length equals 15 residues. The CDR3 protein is CASSLGLYGSYEQYF. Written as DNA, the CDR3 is TGTGCCAGCAGCTTAGGCCTGTACGGCTCCTACGAGCAGTACTTC.

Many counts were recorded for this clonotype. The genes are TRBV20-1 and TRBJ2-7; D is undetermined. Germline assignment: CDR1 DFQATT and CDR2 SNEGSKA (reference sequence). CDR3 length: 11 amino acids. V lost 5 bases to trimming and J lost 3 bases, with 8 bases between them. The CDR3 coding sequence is TGCAGTGCTCAGACGGGCTACGAGCAGTACTTC. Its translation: CSAQTGYEQYF.

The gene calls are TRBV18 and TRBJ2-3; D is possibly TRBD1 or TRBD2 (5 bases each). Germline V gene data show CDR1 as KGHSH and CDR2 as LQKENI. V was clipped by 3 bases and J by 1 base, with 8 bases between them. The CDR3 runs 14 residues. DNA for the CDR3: TGTGCCAGCTCACCTATGGGGGGCACAGATACGCAGTATTTT. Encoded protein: CASSPMGGTDTQYF.